Presented here are 8 T cell receptor beta chains from one specimen sequenced in a study of shared clonotypes between healthy human individuals. TCRdb's table, derived via immunoSEQ multiplex PCR, lists solely in-frame clones and lacks some. The profile shows 1,400,000 or so clones, about 98.5% of them singletons. Source material: naive CD4+ T cells sorted from blood. The subset here: CD45RA+ positively selected. These receptors were taken from a man in his thirties or forties in good health.

J is TRBJ2-6 and V is TRBV7-7, with unresolved D. With 5 bases removed from V and 5 bases from J, the gap between germline ends came to 22 bases. The CDR3 covers 18 residues. Germline assignment: CDR1 SSHAT and CDR2 FNYEAQ (reference sequence). The CDR3 spells CASSKLIKCQSRANVLTF. CDR3 bases: TGTGCCAGCAGCAAGCTGATTAAGTGCCAAAGTCGGGCCAACGTCCTGACTTTC. The full variable domain, with the rest looked up from reference TRBV7-7 and TRBJ2-6, is GAGVSQSPRYKVTKRGQDVTLRCDPISSHATLYWYQQALGQGPEFLTYFNYEAQPDKSGLPSDRFSAERPEGSISTLTIQRTEQRDSAMYRCASSKLIKCQSRANVLTFGAGSRLTVL.

The CDR3 DNA sequence: TGTGCCAGCAGCCAGGTTCATCCCCACACCTTC. It codes for CASSQVHPHTF. V gene TRBV7-9 combines with J gene TRBJ1-2; D not resolved. V lost 5 bases, J lost 12 bases, and 13 bases lay in between. The CDR3 consists of 11 residues. In germline, CDR1 is SEHNR, CDR2 FQNEAQ (reference sequence). Supplemented by reference TRBV7-9 and TRBJ1-2, the full variable domain reads DTGVSQNPRHKITKRGQNVTFRCDPISEHNRLYWYRQTLGQGPEFLTYFQNEAQLEKSRLLSDRFSAERPKGSFSTLEIQRTEQGDSAMYLCASSQVHPHTFGSGTRLTVV.

The CDR3 coding sequence is TGTGCCAGCAGCGTAGCTCCCTTGGGACAGGGATCCCCAGATACGCAGTATTTT. Encoded protein: CASSVAPLGQGSPDTQYF. The chain combines TRBV9 with TRBJ2-3, with 9 bases that match TRBD1. V shed 0 bases, J shed 4 bases, and the junction held 12 bases outside the gene matches. The CDR3 has 18 amino acids. From germline, CDR1 is SGDLS and CDR2 YYNGEE.

The CDR3 protein is CASSSHRGAGNGYTF. The DNA for the CDR3 is TGTGCCAGCAGCTCCCACAGGGGCGCGGGGAATGGCTACACCTTC. The chain links TRBV11-2 to TRBJ1-2, with 7 bases that match TRBD1. CDR3 length: 15 residues. The J segment lost 6 bases and the V segment lost 4 bases, leaving 11 bases of the junction unmatched. Germline V lookup: CDR1 SGHAT, CDR2 FQNNGV.

The rearrangement joins TRBV28 to TRBJ1-3; D gene unclear. This CDR3 spans 15 amino acids. V lost 5 bases to trimming and J lost 0 bases, with 11 bases between them. CDR1 is MDHEN, CDR2 SYDVKM, per germline. The CDR3 DNA follows: TGTGCCAGCAGTCGCGCTAGGATCTCTGGAAACACCATATATTTT. Its protein product is CASSRARISGNTIYF.

Of note for this clone: The identical CDR3 is also encoded by other nucleotide sequences in the sample. The chain has TRBV5-4 and TRBJ2-5, with D hard to call. In germline, CDR1 is SGHNT, CDR2 YYREEE (reference sequence). Between the trimmed V and J ends, which lost 5 bases and 2 bases, there was a span of 10 bases. CDR3 length: 13 amino acids. The CDR3 nucleotides read TGTGCCAGCAGTCCTAGAACTCAAGAGACCCAGTACTTC. It is translated as CASSPRTQETQYF.

The chain couples TRBV30 to TRBJ2-5; tentative D call: TRBD2 (5 bases). This CDR3 spans 13 amino acids. With 2 bases removed from V and 5 bases from J, the gap between germline ends came to 12 bases. CDR1 is GTSNPN and CDR2 is SVGIG in the germline V gene (reference sequence). This chain's CDR3 is CAWSFGPGETQYF. Written as DNA, the CDR3 is TGTGCCTGGAGTTTTGGGCCGGGGGAGACCCAGTACTTC.

The V call is TRBV25-1, the J call TRBJ2-7; 8 nucleotides match TRBD2. The CDR3 is made up of 14 amino acids. CDR1 and CDR2 (germline): MGHDK, SYGVNS. V was clipped by 5 bases and J by 5 bases; unmatched bases: 8. The CDR3 DNA reads as TGTGCCAGCAGTTTGTTAGGGCGGGGGGACGAGCAGTACTTC. Its translation: CASSLLGRGDEQYF.